This TCR beta chain was identified in a study of blood T cell repertoires in COVID-19. Across the study: Sites in the United States, Italy and Spain provided acute and convalescent COVID-19 samples. From T cells, B-cell-depleted T cells, or PBMCs came the material, which was cDNA or gDNA.

Clones were sequenced by immunoSEQ multiplex PCR, and TCRdb holds only the in-frame ones, with some missing. Of 68,000 or so clones in the sample, less than 95% were seen once. The CDR3 length is 17 residues. Per the germline V gene, CDR1 is MGHRA and CDR2 is YSYEKL. Trimming stripped 0 bases from V and 7 bases from J, with 18 bases between. The TCR was taken from a man between 50 and 59 years old with COVID-19, enrolled during active disease. The chain couples TRBV4-1 to TRBJ1-4, with D perhaps matching TRBD1 (6 bases). The sample consisted of peripheral blood. CDR3 nucleotides: TGCGCCAGCAGCCAAGATGTCCGGGGGGCTCTTAGTGAAAAACTGTTTTTT. It specifies CASSQDVRGALSEKLFF.